Listed below are T cell receptor beta chains from one sample, sequenced in a study of vaccination and CD4 T cells after COVID-19. No antigen has been assigned to these receptors. TCRdb re-called the PCR reads through MiXCR, storing one row per CDR3 protein. The data show 4,100 or so distinct CDR3 sequences, about 41% seen once. Sequenced material: CD4+ T cells from blood, cultured in vitro. Receptors originate from a human donor who had recovered from COVID-19. Each CDR3 is given with its conserved first and last residue. D genes are given only for firm matches. Where a row states a size, it is once, few, many or the class of an expanded clone; other rows omit it.

CSVRGSYGNQPQHF | TGCAGTGTCAGAGGTTCGTACGGCAATCAGCCCCAGCATTTT | . | TRBJ1-5 | . | TRBV20-1
CASSYPAGGKQPQHF | TGTGCCAGCAGTTACCCGGCAGGGGGTAAGCAGCCCCAGCATTTT | few | TRBJ1-5 | TRBD1 | TRBV6-5
CAWSRDTSAYNEQFF | TGTGCCTGGAGTCGGGACACCAGCGCCTACAATGAGCAGTTCTTC | large | TRBJ2-1 | . | TRBV30
CASSFVMAQAFF | TGTGCCAGCAGTTTTGTGATGGCCCAAGCTTTCTTT | . | TRBJ1-1 | . | TRBV12-3/TRBV12-4
CASRGMASYEQYF | TGTGCCAGCAGGGGGATGGCCTCCTACGAGCAGTACTTC | . | TRBJ2-7 | . | TRBV27
CASSIVGLSEAFF | TGTGCCAGTAGTATAGTCGGGTTATCTGAAGCTTTCTTT | once | TRBJ1-1 | . | TRBV19
CALSGSLEYNEQFF | TGTGCCTTAAGCGGTAGTCTAGAGTACAATGAGCAGTTCTTC | few | TRBJ2-1 | . | TRBV30
CASSQGEMTTQYF | TGCGCCAGCAGCCAAGGGGAAATGACTACGCAGTATTTT | . | TRBJ2-3 | . | TRBV4-1
CASSTRTGFIADTQYF | TGTGCCAGCAGCACCCGGACAGGGTTTATAGCAGATACGCAGTATTTT | . | TRBJ2-3 | TRBD1 | TRBV9
CASTLASGSYTGELFF | TGTGCCAGCACCCTAGCAAGCGGGAGTTACACCGGGGAGCTGTTTTTT | . | TRBJ2-2 | TRBD2 | TRBV7-6
CASSSFGEQYF | TGTGCCAGCAGCTCGTTTGGCGAGCAGTACTTC | few | TRBJ2-7 | . | TRBV7-8
CASSLSRVGNEKLFF | TGTGCCAGCAGCTTATCCAGGGTGGGGAATGAAAAACTGTTTTTT | . | TRBJ1-4 | . | TRBV7-8
CASSQETPYNEQFF | TGTGCCAGCAGCCAAGAGACGCCATACAATGAGCAGTTCTTC | once | TRBJ2-1 | . | TRBV3-1
CSARDPRQGQNTEAFF | TGCAGTGCTAGAGATCCGAGACAGGGGCAGAACACTGAAGCTTTCTTT | few | TRBJ1-1 | TRBD1 | TRBV20-1
CASSPSEGARETQYF | TGTGCCAGTAGCCCCTCGGAGGGGGCGCGGGAGACCCAGTACTTC | . | TRBJ2-5 | . | TRBV19
CASSEARGASNQPQHF | TGTGCCAGCAGTGAAGCGCGGGGGGCCAGCAATCAGCCCCAGCATTTT | . | TRBJ1-5 | . | TRBV2
CSVPGGDTQYF | TGCAGTGTGCCAGGGGGAGATACGCAGTATTTT | few | TRBJ2-3 | TRBD1 | TRBV20-1